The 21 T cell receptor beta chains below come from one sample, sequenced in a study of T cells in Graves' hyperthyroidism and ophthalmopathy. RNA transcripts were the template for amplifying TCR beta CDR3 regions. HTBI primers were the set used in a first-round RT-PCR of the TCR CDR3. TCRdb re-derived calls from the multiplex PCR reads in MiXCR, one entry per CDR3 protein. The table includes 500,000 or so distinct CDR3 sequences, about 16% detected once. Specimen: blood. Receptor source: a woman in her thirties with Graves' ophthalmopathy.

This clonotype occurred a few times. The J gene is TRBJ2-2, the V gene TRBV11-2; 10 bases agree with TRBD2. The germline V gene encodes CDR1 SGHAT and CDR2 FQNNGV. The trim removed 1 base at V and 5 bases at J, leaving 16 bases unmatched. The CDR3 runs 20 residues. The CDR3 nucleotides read TGTGCCAGCAGCTTAGGGTTCCTAGCGGGAGTATTATCGGGGACCGGGGAGCTGTTTTTT. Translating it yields CASSLGFLAGVLSGTGELFF.

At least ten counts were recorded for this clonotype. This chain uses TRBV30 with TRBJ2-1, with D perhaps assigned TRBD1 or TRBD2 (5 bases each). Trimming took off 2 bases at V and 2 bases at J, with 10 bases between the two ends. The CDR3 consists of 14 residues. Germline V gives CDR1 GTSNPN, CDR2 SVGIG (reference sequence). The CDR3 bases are TGTGCCTGGAGTCCGGGGCAGGCCTACAATGAGCAGTTCTTC. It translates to CAWSPGQAYNEQFF.

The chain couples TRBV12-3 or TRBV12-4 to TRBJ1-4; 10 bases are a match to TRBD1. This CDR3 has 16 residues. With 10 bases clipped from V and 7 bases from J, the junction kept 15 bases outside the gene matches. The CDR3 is CATYPGTGAGGEKLFF. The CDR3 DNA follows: TGTGCCACCTACCCCGGGACAGGGGCCGGAGGTGAAAAACTGTTTTTT.

This chain's CDR3 is CASSLWGGGNQGELFF. CDR3 sequence (DNA): TGCGCCAGCAGCTTGTGGGGGGGAGGGAATCAAGGGGAGCTGTTTTTT. This chain uses TRBV4-1 with TRBJ2-2; 7 bases fit TRBD2. J gave up 8 bases and V 5 bases, and 14 bases lay outside the gene matches. The CDR3 covers 16 residues. The germline V gene has CDR1 MGHRA and CDR2 YSYEKL.

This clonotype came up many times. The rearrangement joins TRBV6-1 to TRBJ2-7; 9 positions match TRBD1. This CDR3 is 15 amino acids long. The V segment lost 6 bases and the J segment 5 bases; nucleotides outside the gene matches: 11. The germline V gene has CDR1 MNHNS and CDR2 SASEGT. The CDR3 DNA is TGTGCCAGCAGGGGGGACAGGGTCGGGGGGCACGAGCAGTACTTC. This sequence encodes CASRGDRVGGHEQYF.

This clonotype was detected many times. The DNA of the CDR3 is TGTGCCAGCAGCCTAACCTCCGGGACAGGGGAAAATCAGCCCCAGCATTTT. This codes for CASSLTSGTGENQPQHF. The genes are TRBV3-1 and TRBJ1-5; 10 positions agree with TRBD1. This CDR3 contains 17 residues. Germline values: CDR1 LGHDT, CDR2 YNNKEL (reference sequence). The V segment lost 4 bases and the J segment 4 bases; nucleotides outside the gene matches: 10.

The CDR3 here is CATSTTTVMDEQFF. In nucleotides, the CDR3 is TGTGCCACCAGCACGACTACAGTGATGGATGAGCAGTTCTTC. The chain is built from TRBV15 and TRBJ2-1; D perhaps matches TRBD2 (5 bases). Germline V lookup: CDR1 LNHNV, CDR2 YYDKDF (reference sequence). The CDR3 runs 14 residues. V was trimmed by 4 bases and J by 8 bases, leaving 15 bases between them.

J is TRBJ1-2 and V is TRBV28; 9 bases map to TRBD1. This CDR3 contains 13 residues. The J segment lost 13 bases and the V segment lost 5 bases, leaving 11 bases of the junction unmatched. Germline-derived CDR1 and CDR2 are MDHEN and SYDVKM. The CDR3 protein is CASSQGQGRAGTF. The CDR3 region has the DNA TGTGCCAGCAGTCAAGGACAGGGGAGGGCGGGCACCTTC.

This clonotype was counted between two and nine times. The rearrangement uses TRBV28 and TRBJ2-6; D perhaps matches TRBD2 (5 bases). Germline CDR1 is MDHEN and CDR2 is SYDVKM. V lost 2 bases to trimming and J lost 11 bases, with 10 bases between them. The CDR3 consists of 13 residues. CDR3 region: CASSLGLPHVLTF. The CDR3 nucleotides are TGTGCCAGCAGTTTAGGACTTCCCCACGTCCTGACTTTC.

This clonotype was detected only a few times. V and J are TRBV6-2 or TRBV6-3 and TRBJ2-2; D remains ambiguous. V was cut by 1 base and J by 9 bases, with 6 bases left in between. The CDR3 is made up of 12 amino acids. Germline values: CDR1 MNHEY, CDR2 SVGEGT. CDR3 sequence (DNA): TGTGCCAGCAGTTACTGGGTCCGGGAGCTGTTTTTT. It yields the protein CASSYWVRELFF.

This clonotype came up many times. CDR3 in amino acids: CASSYSGKLYEQYF. The CDR3 DNA reads TGTGCCAGCAGTTACTCTGGGAAACTCTACGAGCAGTACTTC. The chain has TRBV6-5 and TRBJ2-7; D ambiguous. V was clipped by 0 bases and J by 3 bases, with 9 bases between them. The germline CDR1 and CDR2 sequences are MNHEY and SVGAGI. The CDR3 length is 14 residues.

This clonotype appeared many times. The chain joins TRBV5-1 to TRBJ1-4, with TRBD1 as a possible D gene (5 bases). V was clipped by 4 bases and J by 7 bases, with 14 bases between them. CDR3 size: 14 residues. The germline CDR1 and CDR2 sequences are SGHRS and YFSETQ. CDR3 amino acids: CASSQGAASEKLFF. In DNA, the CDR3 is TGCGCCAGCAGCCAAGGGGCAGCGAGTGAAAAACTGTTTTTT.

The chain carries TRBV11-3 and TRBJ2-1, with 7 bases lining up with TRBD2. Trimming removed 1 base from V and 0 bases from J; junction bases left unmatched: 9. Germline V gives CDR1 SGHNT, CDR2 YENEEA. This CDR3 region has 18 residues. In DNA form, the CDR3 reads TGTGCCAGCAGCTTAGGAGGGGCTAGCGGTTTCTCCTACAATGAGCAGTTCTTC. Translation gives CASSLGGASGFSYNEQFF.

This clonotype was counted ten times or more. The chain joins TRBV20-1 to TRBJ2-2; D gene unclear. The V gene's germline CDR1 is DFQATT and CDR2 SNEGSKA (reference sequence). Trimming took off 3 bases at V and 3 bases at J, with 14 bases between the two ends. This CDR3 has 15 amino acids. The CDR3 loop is CSASPLGRDTGELFF. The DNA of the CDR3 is TGCAGTGCTAGCCCCTTGGGTAGAGACACCGGGGAGCTGTTTTTT.

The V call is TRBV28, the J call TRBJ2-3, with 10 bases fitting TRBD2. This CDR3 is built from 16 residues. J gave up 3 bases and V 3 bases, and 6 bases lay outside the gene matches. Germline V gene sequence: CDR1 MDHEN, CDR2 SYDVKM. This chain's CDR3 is CASSLISGRRTDTQYF. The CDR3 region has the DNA TGTGCCAGCAGTTTGATTAGCGGGAGGCGGACAGATACGCAGTATTTT.

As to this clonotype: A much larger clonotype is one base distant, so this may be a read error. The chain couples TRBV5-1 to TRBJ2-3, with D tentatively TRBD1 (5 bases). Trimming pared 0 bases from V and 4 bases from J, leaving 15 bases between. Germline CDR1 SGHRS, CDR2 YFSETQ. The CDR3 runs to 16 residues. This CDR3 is CASSLGARAEADTQYF. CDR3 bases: TGCGCCAGCAGCTTGGGAGCCAGGGCGGAAGCAGATACGCAGTATTTT.

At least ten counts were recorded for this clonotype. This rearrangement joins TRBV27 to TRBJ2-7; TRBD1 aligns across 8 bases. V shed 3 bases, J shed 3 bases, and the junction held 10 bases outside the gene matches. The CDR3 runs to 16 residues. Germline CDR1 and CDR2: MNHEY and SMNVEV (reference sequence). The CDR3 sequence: CASSLDGTGNFYEQYF. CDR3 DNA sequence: TGTGCCAGCAGTTTGGACGGGACAGGAAACTTCTACGAGCAGTACTTC.

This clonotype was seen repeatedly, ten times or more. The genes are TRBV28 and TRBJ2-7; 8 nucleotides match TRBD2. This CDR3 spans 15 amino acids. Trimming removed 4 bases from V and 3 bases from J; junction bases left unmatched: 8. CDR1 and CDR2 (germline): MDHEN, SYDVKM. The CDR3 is CASSSGGEFGYEQYF. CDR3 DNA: TGTGCCAGCAGTTCCGGGGGGGAGTTCGGCTACGAGCAGTACTTC. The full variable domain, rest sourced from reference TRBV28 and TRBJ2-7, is DVKVTQSSRYLVKRTGEKVFLECVQDMDHENMFWYRQDPGLGLRLIYFSYDVKMKEKGDIPEGYSVSREKKERFSLILESASTNQTSMYLCASSSGGEFGYEQYFGPGTRLTVT.

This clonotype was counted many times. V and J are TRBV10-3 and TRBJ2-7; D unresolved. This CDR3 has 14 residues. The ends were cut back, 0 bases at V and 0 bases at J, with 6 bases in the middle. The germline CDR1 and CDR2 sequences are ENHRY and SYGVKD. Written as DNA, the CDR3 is TGTGCCATCAGTGAGTCAGGCCTCTCCTACGAGCAGTACTTC. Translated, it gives CAISESGLSYEQYF.

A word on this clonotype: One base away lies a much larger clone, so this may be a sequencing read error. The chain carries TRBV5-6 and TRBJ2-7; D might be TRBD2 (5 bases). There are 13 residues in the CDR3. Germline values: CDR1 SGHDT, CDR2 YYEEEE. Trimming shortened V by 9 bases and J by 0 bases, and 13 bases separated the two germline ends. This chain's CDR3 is CANGGVSSYEQYF. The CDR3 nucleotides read TGTGCCAACGGAGGCGTTAGCTCCTACGAGCAGTACTTC.

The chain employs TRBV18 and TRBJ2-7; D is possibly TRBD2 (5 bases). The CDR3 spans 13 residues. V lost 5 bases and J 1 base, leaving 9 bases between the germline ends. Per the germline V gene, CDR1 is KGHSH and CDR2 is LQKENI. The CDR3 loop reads CASSDGVSYEQYF. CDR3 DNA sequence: TGTGCCAGCTCAGACGGGGTTTCCTACGAGCAGTACTTC.